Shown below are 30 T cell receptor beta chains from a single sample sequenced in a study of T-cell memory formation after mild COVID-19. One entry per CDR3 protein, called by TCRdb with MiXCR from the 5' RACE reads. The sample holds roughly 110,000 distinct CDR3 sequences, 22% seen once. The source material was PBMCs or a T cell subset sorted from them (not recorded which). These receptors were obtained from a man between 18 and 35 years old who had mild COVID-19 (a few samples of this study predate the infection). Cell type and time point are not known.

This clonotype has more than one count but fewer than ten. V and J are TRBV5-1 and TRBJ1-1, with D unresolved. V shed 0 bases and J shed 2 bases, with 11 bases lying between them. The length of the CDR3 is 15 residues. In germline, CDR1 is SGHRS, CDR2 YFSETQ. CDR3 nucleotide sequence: TGCGCCAGCAGCTTGGCCTGGTCCAGTAACACTGAAGCTTTCTTT. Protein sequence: CASSLAWSSNTEAFF.

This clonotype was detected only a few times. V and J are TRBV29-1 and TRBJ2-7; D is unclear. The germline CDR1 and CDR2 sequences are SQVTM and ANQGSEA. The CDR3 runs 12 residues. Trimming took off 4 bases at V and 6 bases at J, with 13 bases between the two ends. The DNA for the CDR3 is TGCAGCGTTGTATCCCCAAGCAGCGAGCAGTACGTC. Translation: CSVVSPSSEQYV.

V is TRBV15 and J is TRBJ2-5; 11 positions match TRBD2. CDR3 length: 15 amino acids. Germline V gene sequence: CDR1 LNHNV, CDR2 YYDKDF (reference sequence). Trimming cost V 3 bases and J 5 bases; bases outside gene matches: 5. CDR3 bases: TGTGCCACCAGCAGCCGGACTAGCGGGTCTGAGACCCAGTACTTC. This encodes CATSSRTSGSETQYF.

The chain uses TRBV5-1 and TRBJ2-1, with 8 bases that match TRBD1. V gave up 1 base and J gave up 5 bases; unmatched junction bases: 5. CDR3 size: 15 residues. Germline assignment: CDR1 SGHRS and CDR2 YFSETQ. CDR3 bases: TGCGCCAGCAGCTTGAGGCAGGGGGCAAACAATGAGCAGTTCTTC. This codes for CASSLRQGANNEQFF.

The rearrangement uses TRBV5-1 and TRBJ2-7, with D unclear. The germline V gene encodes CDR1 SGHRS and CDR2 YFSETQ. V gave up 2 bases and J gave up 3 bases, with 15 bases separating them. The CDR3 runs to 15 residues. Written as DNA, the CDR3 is TGCGCCAGCAGCTTCAGCCGGTACTCTGGCTACGAGCAGTACTTC. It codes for CASSFSRYSGYEQYF.

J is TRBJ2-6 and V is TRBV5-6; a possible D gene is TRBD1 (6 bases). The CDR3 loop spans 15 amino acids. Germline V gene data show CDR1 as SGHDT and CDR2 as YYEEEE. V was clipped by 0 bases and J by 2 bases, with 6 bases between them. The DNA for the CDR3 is TGTGCCAGCAGCTTGGAGGGGGCTGGGGCCAACGTCCTGACTTTC. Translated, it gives CASSLEGAGANVLTF.

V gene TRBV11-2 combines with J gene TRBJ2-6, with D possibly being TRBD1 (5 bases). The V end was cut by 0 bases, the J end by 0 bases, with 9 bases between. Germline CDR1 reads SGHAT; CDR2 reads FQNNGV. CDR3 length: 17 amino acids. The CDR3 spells CASSLDRVSSGANVLTF. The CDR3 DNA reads TGTGCCAGCAGCTTAGACAGGGTCAGCTCTGGGGCCAACGTCCTGACTTTC. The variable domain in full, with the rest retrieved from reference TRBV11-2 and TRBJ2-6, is EAGVAQSPRYKIIEKRQSVAFWCNPISGHATLYWYQQILGQGPKLLIQFQNNGVVDDSQLPKDRFSAERLKGVDSTLKIQPAKLEDSAVYLCASSLDRVSSGANVLTFGAGSRLTVL.

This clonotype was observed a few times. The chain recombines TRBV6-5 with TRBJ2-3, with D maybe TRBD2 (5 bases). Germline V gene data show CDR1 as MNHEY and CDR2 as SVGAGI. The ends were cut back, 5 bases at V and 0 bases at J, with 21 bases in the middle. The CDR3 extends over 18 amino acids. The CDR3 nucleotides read TGTGCCAGCAGTCCCGGGAATTCCGGCAGGACCAGCACAGATACGCAGTATTTT. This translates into CASSPGNSGRTSTDTQYF.

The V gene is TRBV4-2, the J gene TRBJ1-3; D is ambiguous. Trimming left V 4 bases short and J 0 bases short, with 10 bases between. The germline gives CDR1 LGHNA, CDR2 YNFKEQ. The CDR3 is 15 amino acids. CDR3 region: CASSPSILSGNTIYF. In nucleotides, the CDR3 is TGTGCCAGCAGCCCTTCGATCCTCTCTGGAAACACCATATATTTT.

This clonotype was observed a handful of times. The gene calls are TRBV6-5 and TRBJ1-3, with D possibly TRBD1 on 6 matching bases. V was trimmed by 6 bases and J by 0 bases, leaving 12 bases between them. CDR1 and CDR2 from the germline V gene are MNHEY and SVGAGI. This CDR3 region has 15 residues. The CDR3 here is CASRPGTPSGNTIYF. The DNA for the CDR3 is TGTGCCAGCAGGCCAGGGACACCCTCTGGAAACACCATATATTTT.

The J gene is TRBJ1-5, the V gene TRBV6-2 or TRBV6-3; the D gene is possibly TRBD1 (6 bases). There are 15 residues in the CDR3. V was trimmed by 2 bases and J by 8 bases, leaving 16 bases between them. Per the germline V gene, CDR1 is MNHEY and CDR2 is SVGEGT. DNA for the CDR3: TGTGCCAGCAGTTACCCACTAGAAGGGGGGGAGCCCCAGCATTTT. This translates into CASSYPLEGGEPQHF.

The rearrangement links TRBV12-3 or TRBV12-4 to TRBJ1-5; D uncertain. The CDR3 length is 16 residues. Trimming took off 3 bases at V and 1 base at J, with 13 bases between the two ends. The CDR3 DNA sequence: TGTGCCAGCAGTTTTCATGGTCGGATGAGCAATCAGCCCCAGCATTTT. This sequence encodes CASSFHGRMSNQPQHF.

This CDR3 is CASSPLDRDQETQYF. The CDR3 DNA reads TGTGCCAGCAGCCCCCTCGACAGGGACCAAGAGACCCAGTACTTC. This chain uses TRBV7-9 with TRBJ2-5; TRBD1 matches at 7 bases. Per germline, CDR1 SEHNR and CDR2 FQNEAQ (reference sequence). V gave up 5 bases and J gave up 0 bases; unmatched junction bases: 6. The CDR3 sequence is 15 residues long.

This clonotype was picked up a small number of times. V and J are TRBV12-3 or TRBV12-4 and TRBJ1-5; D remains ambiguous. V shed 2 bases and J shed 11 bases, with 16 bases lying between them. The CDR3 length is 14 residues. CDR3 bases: TGTGCCAGCAGTTTAAGGTTCGCAGGACTGGCCCAGCATTTT. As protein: CASSLRFAGLAQHF.

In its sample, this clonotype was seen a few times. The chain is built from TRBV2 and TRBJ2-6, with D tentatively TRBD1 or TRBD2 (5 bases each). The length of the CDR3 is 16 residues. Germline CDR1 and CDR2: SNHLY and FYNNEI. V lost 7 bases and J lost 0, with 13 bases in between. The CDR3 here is CASIGRDDSGANVLTF. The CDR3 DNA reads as TGTGCCAGCATCGGACGGGACGACTCTGGGGCCAACGTCCTGACTTTC.

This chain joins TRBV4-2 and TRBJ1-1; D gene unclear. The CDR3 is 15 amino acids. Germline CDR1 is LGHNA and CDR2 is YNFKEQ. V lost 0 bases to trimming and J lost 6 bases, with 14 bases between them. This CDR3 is CASSQDRSGLSEAFF. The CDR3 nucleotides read TGTGCCAGCAGCCAAGATCGGTCGGGTTTGTCTGAAGCTTTCTTT.

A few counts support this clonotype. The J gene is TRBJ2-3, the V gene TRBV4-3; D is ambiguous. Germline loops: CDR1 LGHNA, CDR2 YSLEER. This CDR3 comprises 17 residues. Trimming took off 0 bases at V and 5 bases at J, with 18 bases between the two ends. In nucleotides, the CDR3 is TGCGCCAGCAGCCAAGATTCCCTACAGATAACCCGAGATACGCAGTATTTT. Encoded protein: CASSQDSLQITRDTQYF.

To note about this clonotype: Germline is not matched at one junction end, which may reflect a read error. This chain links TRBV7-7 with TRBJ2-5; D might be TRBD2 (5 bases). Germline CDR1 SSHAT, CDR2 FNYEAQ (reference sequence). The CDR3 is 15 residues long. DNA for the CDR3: TGTGCTAGCAGCTTAGCGCGGGCTACCGTAGAGACCCAGTACTTC. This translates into CASSLARATVETQYF. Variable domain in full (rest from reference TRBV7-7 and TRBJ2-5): GAGVSQSPRYKVTKRGQDVTLRCDPISSHATLYWYQQALGQGPEFLTYFNYEAQPDKSGLPSDRFSAERPEGSISTLTIQRTEQRDSAMYRCASSLARATVETQYFGPGTRLLVL.

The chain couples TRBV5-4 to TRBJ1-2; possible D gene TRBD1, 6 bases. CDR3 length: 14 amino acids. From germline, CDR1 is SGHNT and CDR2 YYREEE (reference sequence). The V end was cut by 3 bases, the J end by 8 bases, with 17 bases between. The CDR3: CASSSLSGVDGYTF. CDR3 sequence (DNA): TGTGCCAGCAGCTCCCTATCAGGGGTCGACGGCTACACCTTC.

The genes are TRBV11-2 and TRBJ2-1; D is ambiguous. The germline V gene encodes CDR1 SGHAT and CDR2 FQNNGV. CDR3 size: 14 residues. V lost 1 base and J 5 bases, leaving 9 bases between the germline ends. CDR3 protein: CASSLVIDHNEQFF. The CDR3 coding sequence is TGTGCCAGCAGCTTAGTAATCGACCACAATGAGCAGTTCTTC.

CDR3 sequence (DNA): TGCGCCAGCAGCCAAGATTCACTAGCGGGGGGGACCGATACGCAGTATTTT. As protein: CASSQDSLAGGTDTQYF. The chain joins TRBV4-3 to TRBJ2-3, with 13 positions matching TRBD2. The CDR3 sequence is 17 residues long. Losses at the gene ends were 0 bases for V and 6 bases for J; bases not matched to a gene: 6. Germline V gives CDR1 LGHNA, CDR2 YSLEER.

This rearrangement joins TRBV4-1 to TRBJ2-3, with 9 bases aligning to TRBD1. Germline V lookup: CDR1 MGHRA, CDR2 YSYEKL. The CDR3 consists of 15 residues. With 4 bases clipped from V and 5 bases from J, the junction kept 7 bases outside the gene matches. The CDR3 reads CASSRPGQGVDTQYF. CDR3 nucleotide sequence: TGCGCCAGCAGCCGACCGGGACAGGGTGTAGATACGCAGTATTTT.

The CDR3 sequence: CSADFIAGGNGDTQYF. In DNA, the CDR3 is TGCAGTGCTGACTTTATAGCGGGGGGTAATGGGGATACGCAGTATTTT. The V and J genes are TRBV20-1 and TRBJ2-3, with TRBD2 matching over 10 bases. Germline trimming cut 5 bases from V and 6 bases from J; bases unmatched to any gene: 14. The CDR3 is made up of 16 amino acids. The germline CDR1 and CDR2 sequences are DFQATT and SNEGSKA (reference sequence).

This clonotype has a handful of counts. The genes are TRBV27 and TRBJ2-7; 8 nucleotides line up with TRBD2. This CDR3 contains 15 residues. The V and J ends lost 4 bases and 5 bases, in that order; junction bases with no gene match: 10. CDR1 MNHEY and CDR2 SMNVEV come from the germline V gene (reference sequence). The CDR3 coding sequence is TGTGCCAGCAGTTCTACTAGCGGAGGTGGAAACGAGCAGTACTTC. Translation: CASSSTSGGGNEQYF.

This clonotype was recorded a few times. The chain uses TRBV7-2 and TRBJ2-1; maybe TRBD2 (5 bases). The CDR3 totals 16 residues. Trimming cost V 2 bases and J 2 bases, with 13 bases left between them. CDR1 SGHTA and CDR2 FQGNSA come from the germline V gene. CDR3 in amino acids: CASSLITGKAYNEQFF. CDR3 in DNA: TGTGCCAGCAGCTTAATCACGGGGAAAGCCTACAATGAGCAGTTCTTC.

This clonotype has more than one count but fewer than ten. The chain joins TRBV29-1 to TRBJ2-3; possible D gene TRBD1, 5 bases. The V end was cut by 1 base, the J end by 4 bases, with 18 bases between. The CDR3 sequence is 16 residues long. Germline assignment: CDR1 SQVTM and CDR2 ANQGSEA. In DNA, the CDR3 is TGCAGCGTTGAAGGGACACCAGGGAAAGGAGCAGATACGCAGTATTTT. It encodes CSVEGTPGKGADTQYF.

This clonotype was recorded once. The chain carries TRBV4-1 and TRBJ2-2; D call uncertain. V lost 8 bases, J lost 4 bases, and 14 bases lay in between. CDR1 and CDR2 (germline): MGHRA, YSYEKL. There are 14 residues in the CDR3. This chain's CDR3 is CASRPGGFTGELFF. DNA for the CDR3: TGCGCCAGCCGACCAGGTGGTTTCACCGGGGAGCTGTTTTTT.

This CDR3 is CASSLGTQETQYF. In DNA form, the CDR3 reads TGTGCCAGCAGCTTGGGAACCCAAGAGACCCAGTACTTC. The V and J genes are TRBV5-6 and TRBJ2-5, with unresolved D. The CDR3 totals 13 residues. Germline CDR1 SGHDT, CDR2 YYEEEE. Trimming stripped 0 bases from V and 1 base from J, with 4 bases between. Based on the CDR3 plus reference TRBV5-6 and TRBJ2-5, the full variable domain is DAGVTQSPTHLIKTRGQQVTLRCSPKSGHDTVSWYQQALGQGPQFIFQYYEEEERQRGNFPDRFSGHQFPNYSSELNVNALLLGDSALYLCASSLGTQETQYFGPGTRLLVL.

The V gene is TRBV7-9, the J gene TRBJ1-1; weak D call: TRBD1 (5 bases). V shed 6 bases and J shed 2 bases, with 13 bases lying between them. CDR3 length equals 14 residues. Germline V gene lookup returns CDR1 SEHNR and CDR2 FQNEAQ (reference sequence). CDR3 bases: TGTGCCAGCAGGCTAGACAGTGGAAACACTGAAGCTTTCTTT. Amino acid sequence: CASRLDSGNTEAFF.

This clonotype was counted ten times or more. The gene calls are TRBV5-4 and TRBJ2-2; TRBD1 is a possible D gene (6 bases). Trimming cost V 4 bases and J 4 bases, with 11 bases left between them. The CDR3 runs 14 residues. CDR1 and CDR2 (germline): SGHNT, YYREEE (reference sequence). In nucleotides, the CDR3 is TGTGCCAGCAGCGCAGGGGTGGCCACCGGGGAGCTGTTTTTT. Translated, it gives CASSAGVATGELFF.